This T cell receptor beta chain appears in the sequencing data of a study of blood T cell repertoires in COVID-19. Study-wide background: Acute-phase and convalescent COVID-19 samples originated in the United States, Italy and Spain. PBMCs, B-cell-depleted T cells, or T cells provided the cDNA or gDNA that made up the material.

Original analysis: It was from reference gene primer amplification that nucleated cell counts were estimated. Repertoires were generated with immunoSEQ multiplex PCR, while TCRdb's copy carries only in-frame clones and drops some. V, J and clone size are taken as reported in that table, and D and trimming were inferred from the DNA itself. This table has some 220,000 clones, over 90% appearing once. The CDR3 has 12 residues. Enrollment of patients from Seattle took place during active infection, with longitudinal follow-up. This TCR derives from a man aged 30 to 45 with COVID-19, enrolled during active disease. Source material: peripheral blood. The chain has TRBV21-1 and TRBJ1-4. TRBV21-1 is a listed pseudogene. The CDR3 DNA sequence: TGTGCCAGCAGCAGAGCCGGGACTCAACTGTTTTTT. Translated: CASSRAGTQLFF.